This T cell receptor beta chain was sequenced in a study of T cells after somatic rescue of genetic block. The V gene's germline CDR1 is MNHNS and CDR2 SASEGT. With 6 bases clipped from V and 3 bases from J, the junction kept 8 bases outside the gene matches. The CDR3 is made up of 15 amino acids. Libraries were prepared by immunoSEQ multiplex PCR; TCRdb keeps only in-frame clonotypes and omits some of them. The table lists approximately 9,800 clones, about 67% of them singletons. Sample: peripheral blood mononuclear cells (PBMCs). The V gene is TRBV6-1, the J gene TRBJ1-5, with 7 bases matching TRBD1. This receptor was obtained from a boy aged 10-17 years. CDR3 in DNA: TGTGCCAGCAGACCAACCGGGACAGACAATCAGCCCCAGCATTTT. Protein: CASRPTGTDNQPQHF.